These 31 T cell receptor beta chains were sequenced from one sample in a study of OX40 agonist ivuxolimab in advanced cancers. Generated by immunoSEQ multiplex PCR, the TCRdb table keeps only in-frame clones and is missing some. The sample gives more than 70,000 clones, roughly 91% of which show up once; 0.33% is in the top ten. Material: CD4+ or CD8+ T cells sorted from blood, obtained in a trial of the OX40 agonist ivuxolimab. All receptors come from an adult with an advanced solid tumor such as melanoma, head and neck, liver or kidney cancer.

The J gene is TRBJ2-5, the V gene TRBV30, with D perhaps TRBD1 or TRBD2 (5 bases each). This CDR3 region has 14 residues. The germline V and J ends were trimmed by 5 bases and 5 bases, with 18 bases remaining between them. Germline-derived CDR1 and CDR2 are GTSNPN and SVGIG (reference sequence). DNA of the CDR3: TGTGCCTGGCGTATGGCCCCCTGGGGGGAGACCCAGTACTTC. Its protein is CAWRMAPWGETQYF.

There are a few counts of this clone. The chain couples TRBV5-4 to TRBJ2-7; the match to TRBD2 covers 13 bases. Looked up from germline, CDR1 is SGHNT and CDR2 is YYREEE (reference sequence). The CDR3 runs 17 residues. J gave up 3 bases and V 3 bases, and 9 bases lay outside the gene matches. This CDR3 is CASSWKGLAGTRYEQYF. The CDR3 DNA sequence: TGTGCCAGCAGCTGGAAGGGACTAGCGGGAACTCGCTACGAGCAGTACTTC.

The chain is built from TRBV27 and TRBJ2-7; D tentatively reads TRBD1 or TRBD2 (5 bases each). CDR1 and CDR2 (germline): MNHEY, SMNVEV (reference sequence). Trimming took off 3 bases at V and 5 bases at J, with 20 bases between the two ends. CDR3 size: 16 residues. Here the CDR3 reads CASSFSPGAGAHEQYF. The DNA of the CDR3 is TGTGCCAGCAGTTTTTCCCCCGGGGCCGGGGCACACGAGCAGTACTTC.

The chain couples TRBV5-6 to TRBJ2-7; TRBD1 or TRBD2 may be the D gene (6 bases each). The CDR3 is made up of 16 amino acids. Germline V gene lookup returns CDR1 SGHDT and CDR2 YYEEEE. V lost 4 bases to trimming and J lost 0 bases, with 17 bases between them. This CDR3 reads CASSRGQGPSSYEQYF. In DNA form, the CDR3 reads TGTGCCAGCAGCCGGGGGCAGGGGCCAAGCTCCTACGAGCAGTACTTC.

The J gene is TRBJ2-5, the V gene TRBV6-6; 9 positions match TRBD1. This CDR3 spans 15 amino acids. CDR1 MNHNY and CDR2 SVGAGI come from the germline V gene (reference sequence). The J segment lost 5 bases and the V segment lost 4 bases, leaving 8 bases of the junction unmatched. CDR3 residues: CASSSHRGRLETQYF. The CDR3 DNA reads TGTGCCAGCAGTTCGCACAGGGGGCGCCTGGAGACCCAGTACTTC.

This sequence joins TRBV6-5 and TRBJ2-2, with D perhaps TRBD1 (5 bases). The germline V gene encodes CDR1 MNHEY and CDR2 SVGAGI. The CDR3 is made up of 15 amino acids. V shed 7 bases and J shed 2 bases, with 14 bases lying between them. This CDR3 reads CASTKRTRNTGELFF. CDR3 DNA: TGTGCCAGCACCAAAAGGACACGAAACACCGGGGAGCTGTTTTTT.

The chain carries TRBV18 and TRBJ1-1; 7 bases are shared with TRBD1. Looked up from germline, CDR1 is KGHSH and CDR2 is LQKENI. The V and J ends lost 4 bases and 0 bases, in that order; junction bases with no gene match: 8. CDR3 length equals 16 residues. The CDR3 DNA reads as TGTGCCAGCTCACGAATCGGGGACAGTCTGAACACTGAAGCTTTCTTT. It is translated as CASSRIGDSLNTEAFF.

The chain links TRBV18 to TRBJ1-5; TRBD1 matches 7 bases. Trimming removed 6 bases from V and 1 base from J; junction bases left unmatched: 6. The CDR3 totals 15 residues. Looked up from germline, CDR1 is KGHSH and CDR2 is LQKENI. Here the CDR3 reads CASSLTTGSNQPQHF. The CDR3 region has the DNA TGTGCCAGCTCCCTCACGACAGGGAGCAATCAGCCCCAGCATTTT.

The CDR3 DNA is TGTGCCAGCAGCTTAGAACAGCCTCCCTACGAGCAGTACTTC. As protein: CASSLEQPPYEQYF. V gene TRBV7-2 combines with J gene TRBJ2-7; the D is unclear. Trimming stripped 1 base from V and 2 bases from J, with 9 bases between. CDR1 SGHTA and CDR2 FQGNSA come from the germline V gene. This CDR3 comprises 14 residues.

The rearrangement uses TRBV6-1 and TRBJ2-6, with 9 bases that match TRBD1. The germline gives CDR1 MNHNS, CDR2 SASEGT. With V trimmed by 2 bases and J by 0 bases, 8 bases remained unmatched. The CDR3 sequence is 19 residues long. As DNA, the CDR3 is TGTGCCAGCAGTGAATTTGGGACAGGGAGGCCCTCTGGGGCCAACGTCCTGACTTTC. Translated: CASSEFGTGRPSGANVLTF.

The rearrangement uses TRBV21-1 and TRBJ1-4; TRBD1, as called in the table, went unchecked against the DNA. TRBV21-1 is termed a pseudogene. The CDR3 runs to 15 residues. The CDR3 nucleotides read TGTGCCAGCAGCAAGGACAGGGCAACTAATGAAAAACTGTTTTTT. Translated: CASSKDRATNEKLFF.

This clone was recorded only once. This rearrangement joins TRBV18 to TRBJ2-7, with D possibly being TRBD2 (6 bases). Germline assignment: CDR1 KGHSH and CDR2 LQKENI. Trimming took 4 bases from V and 5 from J, leaving 18 bases between them. This CDR3 is 15 amino acids long. In DNA form, the CDR3 reads TGTGCCAGCTCACGAACCGGGGGTAGGGAGGACGAGCAGTACTTC. Its translation: CASSRTGGREDEQYF.

This chain connects TRBV15 to TRBJ2-5; no reliable D call. The germline V gene encodes CDR1 LNHNV and CDR2 YYDKDF (reference sequence). CDR3 length: 12 amino acids. The germline V and J ends were trimmed by 0 bases and 4 bases, with 3 bases remaining between them. The CDR3 DNA is TGTGCCACCAGCAGAGACGTAGAGACCCAGTACTTC. Amino acids: CATSRDVETQYF.

The chain employs TRBV16 and TRBJ2-7, with D tentatively TRBD2 (5 bases). Trimming took 9 bases from V and 2 from J, leaving 17 bases between them. The CDR3 consists of 14 residues. CDR1 KGHSY and CDR2 FQNENV come from the germline V gene. In nucleotides, the CDR3 is TGTGCCAGTGGTCAGCGGAGGAACACCTACGAGCAGTACTTC. It translates to CASGQRRNTYEQYF.

V gene TRBV28 combines with J gene TRBJ1-3; D is possibly TRBD1 (5 bases). This CDR3 has 13 amino acids. Per germline, CDR1 MDHEN and CDR2 SYDVKM. CDR3 DNA: TGTGGGGGGAGTCAAAGGCTAGGAAACACCATATATTTT. This codes for CGGSQRLGNTIYF.

The rearrangement uses TRBV28 and TRBJ1-5; D unclear. The germline V gene encodes CDR1 MDHEN and CDR2 SYDVKM. This CDR3 comprises 15 residues. Trimming left V 0 bases short and J 0 bases short, with 6 bases between. The CDR3 protein is CASSLWGYSNQPQHF. CDR3 nucleotide sequence: TGTGCCAGCAGTTTATGGGGTTATAGCAATCAGCCCCAGCATTTT.

The chain carries TRBV18 and TRBJ1-4, with 8 bases identical to TRBD1. The V gene end was trimmed by 3 bases and the J gene end by 8 bases; junction bases not matched to a gene: 8. The germline V gene has CDR1 KGHSH and CDR2 LQKENI. CDR3 length equals 15 residues. The CDR3 reads CASSPQQGAGEKLFF. The CDR3 DNA is TGTGCCAGCTCACCTCAGCAGGGGGCAGGAGAAAAACTGTTTTTT.

The CDR3 loop is CASNRYSPKNTGELFF. CDR3 nucleotide sequence: TGTGCCAGCAATCGGTACAGCCCCAAGAACACCGGGGAGCTGTTTTTT. This chain connects TRBV27 to TRBJ2-2; no clear D. V was cut by 7 bases and J by 1 base, with 16 bases left in between. Germline values: CDR1 MNHEY, CDR2 SMNVEV (reference sequence). The CDR3 has 16 residues.

The genes are TRBV2 and TRBJ1-2; D perhaps matches TRBD1 (5 bases). There are 12 residues in the CDR3. CDR1 and CDR2 (germline): SNHLY, FYNNEI. Between the trimmed V and J ends, which lost 6 bases and 4 bases, there was a span of 9 bases. CDR3 nucleotides: TGTGCCAGCAGCCGAAGGGGCTATGGCTACACCTTC. The encoded protein is CASSRRGYGYTF.

V usage is TRBV6-6 and J usage is TRBJ2-5; no definite D call. The V and J ends lost 0 bases and 0 bases respectively, with 5 bases between them. CDR1 is MNHNY and CDR2 is SVGAGI in the germline V gene (reference sequence). The CDR3 spans 14 residues. This CDR3 reads CASSYSVDQETQYF. The DNA for the CDR3 is TGTGCCAGCAGTTACTCGGTGGACCAAGAGACCCAGTACTTC.

The chain uses TRBV14 and TRBJ2-7; D ambiguous. V dropped 2 bases and J dropped 1 base, with 6 bases sitting between them. Per germline, CDR1 SGHDN and CDR2 FVKESK. CDR3 length equals 13 residues. The CDR3, as DNA: TGTGCCAGCAGCCAATTTCGATCCTACGAGCAGTACTTC. This encodes CASSQFRSYEQYF.

The V gene is TRBV7-9, the J gene TRBJ1-1; D possibly corresponds to TRBD1 (5 bases). This CDR3 is built from 14 residues. V was clipped by 7 bases and J by 2 bases, with 14 bases between them. Germline V gene sequence: CDR1 SEHNR, CDR2 FQNEAQ (reference sequence). The CDR3 sequence is CASTETGTNTEAFF. DNA for the CDR3: TGTGCCAGCACCGAAACCGGGACCAACACTGAAGCTTTCTTT.

The rearrangement joins TRBV11-2 to TRBJ1-1; TRBD1 matches at 12 bases. J was trimmed by 1 base and V by 0 bases; bases with no gene match: 3. Germline loops: CDR1 SGHAT, CDR2 FQNNGV. The CDR3 consists of 17 residues. The CDR3 is CASSLDRDRGPNTEAFF. The CDR3 DNA reads TGTGCCAGCAGCTTAGACCGGGACAGGGGGCCGAACACTGAAGCTTTCTTT. The full variable domain, its missing parts supplied by reference TRBV11-2 and TRBJ1-1, is EAGVAQSPRYKIIEKRQSVAFWCNPISGHATLYWYQQILGQGPKLLIQFQNNGVVDDSQLPKDRFSAERLKGVDSTLKIQPAKLEDSAVYLCASSLDRDRGPNTEAFFGQGTRLTVV.

V and J are TRBV11-2 and TRBJ2-7; 7 bases match TRBD2. V lost 4 bases, J lost 6 bases, and 6 bases stayed unmatched. In germline, CDR1 is SGHAT, CDR2 FQNNGV. The CDR3 length is 13 residues. Here the CDR3 reads CASSSWTRAEQYF. The DNA of the CDR3 is TGTGCCAGCAGCTCCTGGACTAGGGCCGAGCAGTACTTC.

The chain combines TRBV29-1 with TRBJ2-7, with D unresolved. The CDR3 runs 11 residues. CDR1 is SQVTM, CDR2 ANQGSEA, per germline. Between the trimmed V and J ends, which lost 4 bases and 10 bases, there was a span of 14 bases. The CDR3 is CSVAGPNPQYF. The CDR3 coding sequence is TGCAGCGTTGCCGGCCCCAACCCCCAGTACTTC.

This chain connects TRBV18 to TRBJ1-4, with D uncertain. The V and J ends lost 2 bases and 3 bases respectively, with 10 bases between them. CDR1 is KGHSH, CDR2 LQKENI, per germline. The CDR3 loop spans 15 amino acids. The CDR3 region is CASSPKSSSNEKLFF. For the CDR3, the DNA is TGTGCCAGCTCACCAAAGAGTTCCTCTAATGAAAAACTGTTTTTT.

This chain links TRBV5-5 with TRBJ2-5, with 9 nucleotides matching TRBD1. The CDR3 contains 15 residues. The J segment lost 2 bases and the V segment lost 3 bases, leaving 5 bases of the junction unmatched. Germline assignment: CDR1 SGHKS and CDR2 YYEKEE (reference sequence). CDR3 sequence (DNA): TGTGCCAGCAGCTCTCCCGACAGGGGGCAAGAGACCCAGTACTTC. Translation gives CASSSPDRGQETQYF.

CDR3: CASSLVGRVQETQYF. The CDR3 coding sequence is TGTGCCAGCAGCTTAGTTGGACGGGTCCAAGAGACCCAGTACTTC. This chain links TRBV7-8 with TRBJ2-5; the D is unclear. CDR3 size: 15 residues. With 1 base removed from V and 1 base from J, the gap between germline ends came to 10 bases. CDR1 is SGHVS, CDR2 FQNEAQ, per germline. The full variable domain, its missing parts supplied by reference TRBV7-8 and TRBJ2-5, is GAGVSQSPRYKVAKRGQDVALRCDPISGHVSLFWYQQALGQGPEFLTYFQNEAQLDKSGLPSDRFFAERPEGSVSTLKIQRTQQEDSAVYLCASSLVGRVQETQYFGPGTRLLVL.

The chain recombines TRBV7-9 with TRBJ1-2; D not certain. Trimming cost V 8 bases and J 6 bases, with 7 bases left between them. Germline-derived CDR1 and CDR2 are SEHNR and FQNEAQ (reference sequence). The CDR3 runs to 10 residues. DNA of the CDR3: TGTGCCAGCGGGGTGGATGGCTACACCTTC. Translating it yields CASGVDGYTF.

This clone was counted once. The rearrangement uses TRBV29-1 and TRBJ2-1; D possibly corresponds to TRBD2 (6 bases). The germline V gene encodes CDR1 SQVTM and CDR2 ANQGSEA. Deletions cut 4 bases from V and 10 bases from J, with 11 bases between. The CDR3 is made up of 11 amino acids. Here the CDR3 reads CSVGWDLEQFF. DNA of the CDR3: TGCAGCGTTGGTTGGGACTTAGAGCAGTTCTTC.

The chain joins TRBV29-1 to TRBJ1-2; D unresolved. The CDR3 length is 13 residues. Germline V gives CDR1 SQVTM, CDR2 ANQGSEA. Trimming took 7 bases from V and 7 from J, leaving 19 bases between them. The CDR3 sequence: CSAQGAAKGGYTF. DNA for the CDR3: TGCAGCGCCCAAGGTGCCGCCAAGGGTGGCTACACCTTC.